The sequence of this T cell receptor (beta chain) was determined in a study of blood T cell repertoires in COVID-19. About the research overall: The United States, Italy and Spain provided the acute and convalescent COVID-19 samples. In each case, the material was cDNA or gDNA derived from T cells, B-cell-depleted T cells, or PBMCs.

The CDR3 totals 16 residues. V was trimmed by 1 base and J by 0 bases, leaving 12 bases between them. CDR1 and CDR2 (germline): MGHDK, SYGVNS. This clone has only one observation. Authors' methods: From reference gene primer amplification, estimates of nucleated cell counts were derived. Only in-frame clones appear in the TCRdb table, and some are missing; sequencing was by immunoSEQ multiplex PCR. V and J calls and clone size follow that table, whereas D and trimming were derived from the DNA. The table records roughly 70,000 clones, about nine tenths of them present only once. The rearrangement links TRBV25-1 to TRBJ2-5; D call uncertain. Sequencing input: peripheral blood. This receptor was obtained from a woman older than 75 with active COVID-19. The CDR3 sequence is CASSELSSRYQETQYF. The CDR3, as DNA: TGTGCCAGCAGTGAATTATCCAGCAGGTACCAAGAGACCCAGTACTTC.